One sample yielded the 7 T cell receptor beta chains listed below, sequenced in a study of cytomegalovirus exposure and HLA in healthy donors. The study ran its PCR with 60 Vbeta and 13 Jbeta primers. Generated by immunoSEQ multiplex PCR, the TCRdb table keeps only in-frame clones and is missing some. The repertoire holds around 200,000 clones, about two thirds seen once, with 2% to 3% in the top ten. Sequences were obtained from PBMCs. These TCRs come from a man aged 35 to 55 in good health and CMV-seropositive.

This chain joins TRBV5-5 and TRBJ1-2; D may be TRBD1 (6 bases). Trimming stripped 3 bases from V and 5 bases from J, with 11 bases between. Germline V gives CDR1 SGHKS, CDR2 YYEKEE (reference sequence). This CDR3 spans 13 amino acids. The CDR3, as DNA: TGTGCCAGCAGCTCGGCTACAGGGTATGGCTACACCTTC. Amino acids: CASSSATGYGYTF.

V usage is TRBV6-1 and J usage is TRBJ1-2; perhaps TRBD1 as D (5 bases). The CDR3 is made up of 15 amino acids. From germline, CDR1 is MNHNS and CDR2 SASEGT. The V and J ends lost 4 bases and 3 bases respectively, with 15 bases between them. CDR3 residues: CASSAGGGADYGYTF. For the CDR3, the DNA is TGTGCCAGCAGTGCCGGGGGGGGAGCGGACTATGGCTACACCTTC.

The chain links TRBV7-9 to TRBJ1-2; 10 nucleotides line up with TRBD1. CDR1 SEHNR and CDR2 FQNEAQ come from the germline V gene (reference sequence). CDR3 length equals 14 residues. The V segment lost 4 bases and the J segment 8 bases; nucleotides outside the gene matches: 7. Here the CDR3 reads CASSWGQGPRGYTF. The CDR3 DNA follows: TGTGCCAGCAGCTGGGGACAGGGGCCAAGAGGCTACACCTTC. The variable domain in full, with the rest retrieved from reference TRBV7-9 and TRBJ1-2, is DTGVSQNPRHKITKRGQNVTFRCDPISEHNRLYWYRQTLGQGPEFLTYFQNEAQLEKSRLLSDRFSAERPKGSFSTLEIQRTEQGDSAMYLCASSWGQGPRGYTFGSGTRLTVV.

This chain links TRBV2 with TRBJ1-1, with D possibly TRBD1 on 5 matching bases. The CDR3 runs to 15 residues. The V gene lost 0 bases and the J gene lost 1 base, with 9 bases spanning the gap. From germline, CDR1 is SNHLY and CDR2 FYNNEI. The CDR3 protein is CASSEALGGNTEAFF. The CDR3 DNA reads TGTGCCAGCAGTGAAGCGCTGGGGGGGAACACTGAAGCTTTCTTT. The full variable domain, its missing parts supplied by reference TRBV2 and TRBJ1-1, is EPEVTQTPSHQVTQMGQEVILRCVPISNHLYFYWYRQILGQKVEFLVSFYNNEISEKSEIFDDQFSVERPDGSNFTLKIRSTKLEDSAMYFCASSEALGGNTEAFFGQGTRLTVV.

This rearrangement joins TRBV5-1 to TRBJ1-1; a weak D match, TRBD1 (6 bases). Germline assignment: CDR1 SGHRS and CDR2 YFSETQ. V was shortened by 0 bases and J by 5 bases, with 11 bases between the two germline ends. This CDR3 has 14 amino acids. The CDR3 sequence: CASSLVGALTEAFF. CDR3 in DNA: TGCGCCAGCAGCTTGGTGGGGGCGTTAACTGAAGCTTTCTTT.

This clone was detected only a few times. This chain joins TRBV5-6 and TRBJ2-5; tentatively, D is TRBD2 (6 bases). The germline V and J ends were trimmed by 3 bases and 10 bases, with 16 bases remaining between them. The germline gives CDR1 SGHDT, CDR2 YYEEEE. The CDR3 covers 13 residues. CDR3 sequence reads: CASSSTGRSGQYF. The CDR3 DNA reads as TGTGCCAGCAGCTCGACGGGGAGGAGCGGCCAGTACTTC. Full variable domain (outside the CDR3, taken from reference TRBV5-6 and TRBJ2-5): DAGVTQSPTHLIKTRGQQVTLRCSPKSGHDTVSWYQQALGQGPQFIFQYYEEEERQRGNFPDRFSGHQFPNYSSELNVNALLLGDSALYLCASSSTGRSGQYFGPGTRLLVL.

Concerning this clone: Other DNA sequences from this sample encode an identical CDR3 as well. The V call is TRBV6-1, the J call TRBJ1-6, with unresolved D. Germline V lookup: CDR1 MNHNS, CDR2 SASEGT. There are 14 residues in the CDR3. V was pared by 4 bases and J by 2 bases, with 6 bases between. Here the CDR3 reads CASSAGPYNSPLHF. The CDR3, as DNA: TGTGCCAGCAGTGCAGGTCCCTATAATTCACCCCTCCACTTT.